This TCR beta chain was captured in a study of blood T cells in healthy people across ages. Deletions cut 8 bases from V and 0 bases from J, with 11 bases between. CDR3 length: 15 residues. Germline CDR1 reads MNHEY; CDR2 reads SMNVEV (reference sequence). A second PCR of 7 to 11 cycles used a sample-barcoded 5' primer and a J-beta primer mix. Each CDR3 protein is one row after TCRdb ran MiXCR on the 5' RACE reads. The sample carries hundreds of thousands of distinct CDR3 sequences, roughly 30% recorded once. This clonotype was seen repeatedly, ten times or more. Its cognate antigen is unknown. Study results and limitations: The study found TCR beta diversity correlated strongly with naive T cell percentage.

The clonotype was recovered from a woman older than 75 in good health. The sequenced sample consisted of blood. The rearrangement links TRBV27 to TRBJ1-6; D not resolved. Here the CDR3 DNA reads TGTGCCAGCCTCGACCAGAGCTCCTATAATTCACCCCTCCACTTT. Its translation is CASLDQSSYNSPLHF.